The clone carrying this T cell receptor beta chain was observed a few times. Its specificity is unknown. Germline CDR1 and CDR2: SGHVS and FQNEAQ. CDR3 length: 18 amino acids. With V trimmed by 2 bases and J by 1 base, 7 bases remained unmatched. This sample was taken from a study of blood T cells in healthy people across ages. Study at large: Through template switching, about one barcoded beta molecule was captured per two T cells, as measured in model experiments. General study results and limits: Estimates based on one million T cells were treated as lower bounds.

Peripheral blood was drawn, roughly 10 milliliters per donor. Sample-barcoded 5' priming and a J-beta primer mix drove a second PCR of about 7 to 11 cycles. TCRdb ran MiXCR on the 5' RACE reads and lists one entry per CDR3 protein. Here the sample spans some 690,000 distinct CDR3 sequences, about a fifth being singletons. The V and J genes are TRBV7-8 and TRBJ2-3, with TRBD2 matching over 12 bases. The receptor's source is a man aged 65 to 85 in good health. The specimen was blood. CDR3 amino acids: CASSLRLAGETGTDTQYF. CDR3 nucleotide sequence: TGTGCCAGCAGCTTAAGACTAGCGGGAGAGACAGGCACAGATACGCAGTATTTT.